This TCR beta chain was identified in a study of T cell responses to AZD1222 COVID-19 vaccine. Study details: Some second doses came at about 4 weeks and others at about 12 weeks; these were pooled. Regarding the study as a whole: Spike-specific TCR breadth and depth were elevated following two AZD1222 doses.

Of note for this clone: The antigen is not known.

Data came from immunoSEQ multiplex PCR; TCRdb stores just in-frame clones and leaves some out. This table holds about 170,000 clones, around 90% found once. The CDR3 consists of 15 residues. Unmatched junction bases numbered 1, after V lost 0 bases and J lost 5 bases. CDR1 and CDR2 from the germline V gene are SGHRS and YFSETQ. The material sequenced was peripheral blood, taken on day 0 of AZD1222 vaccination. The receptor was derived from an adult in good health. V usage is TRBV5-1 and J usage is TRBJ2-1; 11 bases are shared with TRBD2. The CDR3 region is CASSLGLAGNNEQFF. The DNA for the CDR3 is TGCGCCAGCAGCTTGGGACTAGCGGGAAACAATGAGCAGTTCTTC.